This TCR beta chain was retrieved from a study of shared clonotypes between healthy human individuals (dated by TCRdb to the early 2020s). About the full investigation: The cohort comprised a couple of women and a few men aged 18 to 49 years. Per donor, three plates each were used for CD4 naive and CD4 memory, two for CD8 naive, and one for CD8 memory. The study deeply sequenced blood TCR repertoires of about five healthy adults to estimate repertoire size and the extent of clonotype sharing between individuals. To increase sequencing depth and limit assay-specific biases, TCR repertoire library preparation and sequencing were carried out by different laboratories using diverse techniques. Each donor's leukapheresis produced roughly between roughly 0.94 and 9.5 billion PBMCs. Summary of the overall study and its limitations: Based on pairwise subsampling, the degree of clonotype sharing among donors was expected to be affected by sequencing depth. Across four donors, 5% to 6% of naive CD4, approximately 3.6% of naive CD8, under 2.5% of memory CD4, and approximately 0.42% of memory CD8 clonotypes were shared. Estimated clonotype richness was generally larger for naive than for memory subsets. Higher generation probabilities were observed for clonotypes shared by all four sorted-subset donors than for non-shared clonotypes. Sampling was limited to blood, and TCR repertoires in tissue likely differ from TCR repertoires in blood. Rarefaction of sorted-subset datasets indicated incomplete sequencing despite the large sequencing depth. Because the study included only a small number of donors, the genetic and exposure-history diversity represented was limited.

Donors were healthy HIV-negative adults with no recently reported acute infections or vaccinations. Every donor was a Caucasian adult living in Nashville, Tennessee, USA. CD4+ T cells were enriched by magnetic negative selection, after which naive cells were positively selected on CD45RA and the negative fraction was taken as the memory subset. After blood collection by leukapheresis, PBMCs were isolated using Ficoll-Histopaque density gradient centrifugation and then cryopreserved in the vapor phase of liquid nitrogen. Analytical flow cytometry was used to check the purity and quantity of each magnetically sorted T cell population. From each sorted fraction, genomic DNA was isolated and quantified by UV absorbance on a Nanodrop 2000c. For CDR1 and CDR2, the germline V gene lists SGHRS and YFSETQ. The junction shows trimming of 3 bases on V and 2 bases on J, and the gene matches do not reach 4 bases of it. The CDR3 sequence holds 16 residues, the cysteine and phenylalanine included. Of all the DNA, just the CDR3 is kept, 48 bases in frame from base 1.

TCR CDR3 regions were amplified from genomic DNA by multiplex PCR using the deep immunoSEQ assay. Extracted genomic DNA from each cell subset was distributed evenly across all wells of several immunoSEQ 96-well plates, and each plate was treated as a replicate. Each replicate PCR for sorted subsets received roughly 200 ng genomic DNA, equal to around 32,000 T cell genomes. The purified libraries were quantified using a Qubit 3.0 fluorometer, sized with a Bioanalyzer 2100, and then quantified again using the KAPA Library Quantification kit. Every immunoSEQ 96-well plate was sequenced on a separate single-read 150-cycle Illumina NextSeq 550 flow cell. Per the authors' processing: Because the immunoSEQ output held only junctional sequences and lacked quality scores, the filtering could not match the filtering applied to full-length reads. Sequences were annotated with PyIR, a Python wrapper for IgBLAST v1.9, using IMGT germline references to assign V/J genes and CDR3. Any read was removed if the V/J assignment was weak (E-value above 1e-6), the CDR3 was missing, or the read contained stop codons, out-of-frame junctions, or ambiguous translated residues. V3J clonotypes were defined as sequences sharing an identical inferred V gene, J gene, and CDR3 amino acid sequence. The percentage overlap between two repertoires was calculated by dividing the number of shared unique clonotypes by the size of the smaller repertoire. Richness of each repertoire was evaluated using RTK rarefaction, the Chao1 estimator, and Recon v2.1 estimates of unobserved clonotypes. For all TCRbeta clonotypes obtained by the gDNA method from a few donors, generation probabilities were computed with OLGA. The source is immuneACCESS, and TCRdb retained only in-frame sequences with V and J called. Part of the clones is not carried over; for the studies checked, unresolved V genes explain less than half of this, and the remainder is unexplained. For V, J and clone size, that table is used; D and trimming come from the DNA. In all, the sample holds 2 million to 2.5 million clones, and approximately 96% of those were seen once. Around 0.13% of the sample belongs to the ten largest clones.

In regard to this clone: Its recognized antigen is unknown. Nothing much larger sits one base from this clone, and base qualities are not available.

This sequence uses TRBV5-1 and TRBJ2-2; TRBD1 agrees with 10 junctional bases. This receptor was obtained from a man younger than 35 in good health. Source material: naive CD4+ T cells sorted from blood. The sample's cell subset or site label, in plain terms: CD45RA+ positively selected. The CDR3 region has the sequence CASSYGQGVNTGELFF. In nucleotide form, the sequence is TGCGCCAGCAGCTACGGACAGGGGGTTAACACCGGGGAGCTGTTTTTT.